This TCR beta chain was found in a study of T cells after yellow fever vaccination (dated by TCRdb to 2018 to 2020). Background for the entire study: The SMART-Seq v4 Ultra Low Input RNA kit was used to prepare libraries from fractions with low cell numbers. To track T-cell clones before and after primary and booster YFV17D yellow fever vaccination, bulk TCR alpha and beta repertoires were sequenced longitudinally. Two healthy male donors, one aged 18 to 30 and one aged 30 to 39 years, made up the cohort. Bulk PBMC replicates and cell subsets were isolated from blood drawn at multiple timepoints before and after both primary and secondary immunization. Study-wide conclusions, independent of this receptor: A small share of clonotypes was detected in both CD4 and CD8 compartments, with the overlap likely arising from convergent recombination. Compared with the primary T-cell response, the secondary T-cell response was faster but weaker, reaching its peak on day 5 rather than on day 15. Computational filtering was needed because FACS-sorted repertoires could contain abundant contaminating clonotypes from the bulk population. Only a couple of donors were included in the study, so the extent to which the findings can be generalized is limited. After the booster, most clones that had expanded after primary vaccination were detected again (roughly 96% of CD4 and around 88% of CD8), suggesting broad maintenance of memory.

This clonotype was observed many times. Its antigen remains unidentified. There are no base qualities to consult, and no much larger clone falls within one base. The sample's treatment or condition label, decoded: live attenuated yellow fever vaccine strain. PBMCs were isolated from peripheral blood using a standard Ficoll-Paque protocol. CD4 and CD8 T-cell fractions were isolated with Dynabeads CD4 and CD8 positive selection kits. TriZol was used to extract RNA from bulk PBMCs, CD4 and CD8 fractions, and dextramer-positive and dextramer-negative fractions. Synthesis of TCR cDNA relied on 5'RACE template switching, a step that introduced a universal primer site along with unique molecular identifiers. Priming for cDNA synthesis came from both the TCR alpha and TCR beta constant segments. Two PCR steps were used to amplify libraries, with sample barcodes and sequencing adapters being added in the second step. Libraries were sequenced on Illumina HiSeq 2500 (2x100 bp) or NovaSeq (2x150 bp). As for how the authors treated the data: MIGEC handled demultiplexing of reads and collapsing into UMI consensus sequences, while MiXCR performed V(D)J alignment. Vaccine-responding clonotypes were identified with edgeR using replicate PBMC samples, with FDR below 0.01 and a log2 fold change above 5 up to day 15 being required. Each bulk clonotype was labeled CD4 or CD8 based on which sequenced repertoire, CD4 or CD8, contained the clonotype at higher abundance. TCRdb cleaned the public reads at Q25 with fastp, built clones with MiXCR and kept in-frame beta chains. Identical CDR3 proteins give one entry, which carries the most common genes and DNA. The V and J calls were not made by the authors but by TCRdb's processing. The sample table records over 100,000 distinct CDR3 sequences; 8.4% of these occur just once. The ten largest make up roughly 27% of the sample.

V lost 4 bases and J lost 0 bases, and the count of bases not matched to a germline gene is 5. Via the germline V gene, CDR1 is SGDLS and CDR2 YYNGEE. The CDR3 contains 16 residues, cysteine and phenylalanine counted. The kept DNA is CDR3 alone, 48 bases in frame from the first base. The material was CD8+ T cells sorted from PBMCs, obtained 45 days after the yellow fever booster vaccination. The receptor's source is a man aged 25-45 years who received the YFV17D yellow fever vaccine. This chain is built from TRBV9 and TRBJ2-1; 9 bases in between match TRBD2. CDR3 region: CASSKTSGDSYNEQFF. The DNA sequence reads TGTGCCAGCAGCAAGACTAGCGGAGACTCCTACAATGAGCAGTTCTTC.